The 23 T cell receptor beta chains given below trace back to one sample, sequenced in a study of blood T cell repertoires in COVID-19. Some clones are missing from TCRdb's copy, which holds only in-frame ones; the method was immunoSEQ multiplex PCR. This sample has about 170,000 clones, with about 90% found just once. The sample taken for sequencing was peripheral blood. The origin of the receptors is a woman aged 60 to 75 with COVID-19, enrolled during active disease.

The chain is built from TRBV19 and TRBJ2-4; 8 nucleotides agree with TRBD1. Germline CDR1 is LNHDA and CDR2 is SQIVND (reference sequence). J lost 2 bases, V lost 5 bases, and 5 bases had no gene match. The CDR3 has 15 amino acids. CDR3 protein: CASSPRGRTKNIQYF. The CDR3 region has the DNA TGTGCCAGTAGTCCCAGGGGGCGGACCAAAAACATTCAGTACTTC.

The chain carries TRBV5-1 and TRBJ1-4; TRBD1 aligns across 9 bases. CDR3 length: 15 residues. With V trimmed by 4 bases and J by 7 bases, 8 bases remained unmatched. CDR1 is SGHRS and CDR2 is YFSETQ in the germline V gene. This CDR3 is CASSATGGEGEKLFF. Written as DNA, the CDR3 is TGCGCCAGCAGCGCTACAGGGGGCGAAGGTGAAAAACTGTTTTTT. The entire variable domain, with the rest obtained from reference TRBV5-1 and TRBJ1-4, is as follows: KAGVTQTPRYLIKTRGQQVTLSCSPISGHRSVSWYQQTPGQGLQFLFEYFSETQRNKGNFPGRFSGRQFSNSRSEMNVSTLELGDSALYLCASSATGGEGEKLFFGSGTQLSVL.

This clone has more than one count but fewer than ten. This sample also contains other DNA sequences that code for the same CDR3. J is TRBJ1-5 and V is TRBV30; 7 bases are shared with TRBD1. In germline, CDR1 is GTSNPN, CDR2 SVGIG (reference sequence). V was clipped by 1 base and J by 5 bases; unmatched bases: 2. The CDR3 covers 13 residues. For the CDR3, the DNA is TGTGCCTGGAGTGGGACAGGATATCAGCCCCAGCATTTT. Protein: CAWSGTGYQPQHF.

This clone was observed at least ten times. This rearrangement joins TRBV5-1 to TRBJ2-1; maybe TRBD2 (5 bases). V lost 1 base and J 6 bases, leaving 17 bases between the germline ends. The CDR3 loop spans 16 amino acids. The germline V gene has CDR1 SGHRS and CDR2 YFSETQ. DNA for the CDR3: TGCGCCAGCAGCTTGCCCTTCTCCGACTATCTCAATGAGCAGTTCTTC. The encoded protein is CASSLPFSDYLNEQFF.

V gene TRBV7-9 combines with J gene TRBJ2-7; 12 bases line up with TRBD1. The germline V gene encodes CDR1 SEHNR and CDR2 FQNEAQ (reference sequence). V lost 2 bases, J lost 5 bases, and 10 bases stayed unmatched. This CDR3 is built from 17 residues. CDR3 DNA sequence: TGTGCCAGCAGCTTAAGTTCTGGGGGACAGGGGGCTCACGAGCAGTACTTC. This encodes CASSLSSGGQGAHEQYF. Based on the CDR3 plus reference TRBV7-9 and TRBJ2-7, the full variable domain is DTGVSQNPRHKITKRGQNVTFRCDPISEHNRLYWYRQTLGQGPEFLTYFQNEAQLEKSRLLSDRFSAERPKGSFSTLEIQRTEQGDSAMYLCASSLSSGGQGAHEQYFGPGTRLTVT.

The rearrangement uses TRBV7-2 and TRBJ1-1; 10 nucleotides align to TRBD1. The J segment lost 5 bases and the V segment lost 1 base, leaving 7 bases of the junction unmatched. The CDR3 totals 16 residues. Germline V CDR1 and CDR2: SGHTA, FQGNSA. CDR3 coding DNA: TGTGCCAGCAGCTTAGAAGGGACAGGGGTAGGAACTGAAGCTTTCTTT. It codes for CASSLEGTGVGTEAFF.

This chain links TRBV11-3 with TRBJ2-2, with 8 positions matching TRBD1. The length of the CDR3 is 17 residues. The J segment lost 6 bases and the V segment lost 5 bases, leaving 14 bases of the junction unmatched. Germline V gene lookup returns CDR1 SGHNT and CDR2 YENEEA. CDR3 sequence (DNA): TGTGCCAGCAGCGAGTCGAAGACAGGGGCTTTCGCCGGGGAGCTGTTTTTT. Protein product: CASSESKTGAFAGELFF. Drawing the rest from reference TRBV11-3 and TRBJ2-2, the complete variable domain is EAGVVQSPRYKIIEKKQPVAFWCNPISGHNTLYWYLQNLGQGPELLIRYENEEAVDDSQLPKDRFSAERLKGVDSTLKIQPAELGDSAVYLCASSESKTGAFAGELFFGEGSRLTVL.

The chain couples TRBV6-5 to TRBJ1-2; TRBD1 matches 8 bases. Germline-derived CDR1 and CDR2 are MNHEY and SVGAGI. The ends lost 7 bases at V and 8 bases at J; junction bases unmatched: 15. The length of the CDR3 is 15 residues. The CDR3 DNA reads TGTGCCAGCAACAAACTCACAGGGGGAGTTGACGGCTACACCTTC. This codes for CASNKLTGGVDGYTF.

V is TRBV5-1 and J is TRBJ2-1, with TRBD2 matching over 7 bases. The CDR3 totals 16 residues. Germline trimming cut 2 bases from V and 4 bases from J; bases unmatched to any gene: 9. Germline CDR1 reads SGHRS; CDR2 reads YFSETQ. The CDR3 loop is CASSFGGSQWYNEQFF. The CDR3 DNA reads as TGCGCCAGCAGCTTTGGCGGGAGTCAGTGGTACAATGAGCAGTTCTTC.

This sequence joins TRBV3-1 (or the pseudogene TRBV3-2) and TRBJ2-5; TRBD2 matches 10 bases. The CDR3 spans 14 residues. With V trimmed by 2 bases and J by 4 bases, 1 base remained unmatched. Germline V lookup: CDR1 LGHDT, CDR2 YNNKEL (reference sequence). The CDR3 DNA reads TGTGCCAGCAGCCAATGGACTAGCGGAGAGACCCAGTACTTC. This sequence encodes CASSQWTSGETQYF.

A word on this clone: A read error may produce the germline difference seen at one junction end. The CDR3 here is CASSPQGGSDNSPLHF. The DNA for the CDR3 is TGTGCCAGCAGCCCGCAGGGGGGCTCCGATAATTCACCCCTCCACTTT. V gene TRBV3-1 (or the pseudogene TRBV3-2) combines with J gene TRBJ1-6; TRBD1 matches 7 bases. The CDR3 is made up of 16 amino acids. In germline, CDR1 is LGHDT, CDR2 YNNKEL (reference sequence).

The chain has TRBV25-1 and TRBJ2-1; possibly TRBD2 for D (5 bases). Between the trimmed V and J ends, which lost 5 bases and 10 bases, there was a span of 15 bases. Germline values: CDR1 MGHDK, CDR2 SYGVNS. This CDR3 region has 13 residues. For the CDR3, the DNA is TGTGCCAGCAGTTCCACAACGGGATCGGAGCAGTTCTTC. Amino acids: CASSSTTGSEQFF.

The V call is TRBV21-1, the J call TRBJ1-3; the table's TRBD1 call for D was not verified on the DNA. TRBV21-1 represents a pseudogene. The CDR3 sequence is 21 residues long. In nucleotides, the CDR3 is TGTGCCAGCAGCAAAGGGGAGTCCGGGACAGGTGAACCTTTCTCTGGAAACACCATATATTTT. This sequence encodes CASSKGESGTGEPFSGNTIYF.

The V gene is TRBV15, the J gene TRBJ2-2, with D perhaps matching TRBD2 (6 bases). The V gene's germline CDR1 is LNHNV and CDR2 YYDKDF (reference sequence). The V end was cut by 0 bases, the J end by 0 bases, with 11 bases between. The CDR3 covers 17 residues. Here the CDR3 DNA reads TGTGCCACCAGCAGAGATTGGGGGAGGCCGAACACCGGGGAGCTGTTTTTT. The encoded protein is CATSRDWGRPNTGELFF.

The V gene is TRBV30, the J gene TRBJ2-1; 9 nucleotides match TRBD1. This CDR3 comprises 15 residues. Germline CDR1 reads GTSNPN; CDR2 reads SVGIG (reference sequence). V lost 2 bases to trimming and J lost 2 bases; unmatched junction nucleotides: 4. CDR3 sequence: CAWSPYRGPYNEQFF. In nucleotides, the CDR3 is TGTGCCTGGAGTCCTTACAGGGGGCCCTACAATGAGCAGTTCTTC.

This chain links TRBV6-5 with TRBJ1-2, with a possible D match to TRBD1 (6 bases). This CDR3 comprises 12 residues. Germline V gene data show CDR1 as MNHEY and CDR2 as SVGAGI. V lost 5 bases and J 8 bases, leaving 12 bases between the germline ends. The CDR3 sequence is CASSKLQGGYTF. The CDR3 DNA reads TGTGCCAGCAGTAAACTACAGGGAGGCTACACCTTC.

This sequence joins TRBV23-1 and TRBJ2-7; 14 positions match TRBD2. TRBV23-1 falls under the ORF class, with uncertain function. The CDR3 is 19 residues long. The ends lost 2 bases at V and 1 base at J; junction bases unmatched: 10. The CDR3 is CASSQDRGLAGDGSYEQYF. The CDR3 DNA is TGCGCCAGCAGTCAAGACAGGGGACTAGCGGGAGATGGGTCCTACGAGCAGTACTTC.

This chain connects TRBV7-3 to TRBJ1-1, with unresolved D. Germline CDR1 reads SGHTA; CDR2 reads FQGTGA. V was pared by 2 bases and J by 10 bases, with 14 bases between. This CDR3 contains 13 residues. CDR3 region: CASSLSTGHVAFF. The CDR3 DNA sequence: TGTGCCAGCAGCTTATCGACTGGCCACGTAGCTTTCTTT.

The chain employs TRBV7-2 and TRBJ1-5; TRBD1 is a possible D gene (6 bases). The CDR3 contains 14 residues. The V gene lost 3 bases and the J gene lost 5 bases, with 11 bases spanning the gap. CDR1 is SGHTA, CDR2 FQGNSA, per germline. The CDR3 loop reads CASSFRGSDQPQHF. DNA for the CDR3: TGTGCCAGCAGCTTCAGGGGAAGCGATCAGCCCCAGCATTTT.

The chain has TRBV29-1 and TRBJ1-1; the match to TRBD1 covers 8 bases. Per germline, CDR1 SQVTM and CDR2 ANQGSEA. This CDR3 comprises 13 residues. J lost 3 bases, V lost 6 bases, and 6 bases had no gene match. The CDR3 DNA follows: TGCAGCGTGAGGACAGGGAGGGACACTGAAGCTTTCTTT. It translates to CSVRTGRDTEAFF. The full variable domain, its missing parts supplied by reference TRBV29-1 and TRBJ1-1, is SAVISQKPSRDICQRGTSLTIQCQVDSQVTMMFWYRQQPGQSLTLIATANQGSEATYESGFVIDKFPISRPNLTFSTLTVSNMSPEDSSIYLCSVRTGRDTEAFFGQGTRLTVV.

CDR3 sequence: CASSFPLAGRVRDTQYF. In DNA form, the CDR3 reads TGCGCCAGCAGCTTTCCCCTAGCGGGTAGAGTACGAGATACGCAGTATTTT. V and J are TRBV5-1 and TRBJ2-3; 8 bases are a match to TRBD2. Germline CDR1 and CDR2: SGHRS and YFSETQ. The CDR3 covers 17 residues. V lost 2 bases, J lost 5 bases, and 13 bases stayed unmatched.

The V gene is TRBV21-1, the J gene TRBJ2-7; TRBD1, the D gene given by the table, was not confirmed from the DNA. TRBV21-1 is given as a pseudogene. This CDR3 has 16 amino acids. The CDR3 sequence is CASTAQHRTGDGEQYF. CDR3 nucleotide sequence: TGTGCCAGCACCGCCCAGCACCGGACAGGGGACGGCGAGCAGTACTTC.

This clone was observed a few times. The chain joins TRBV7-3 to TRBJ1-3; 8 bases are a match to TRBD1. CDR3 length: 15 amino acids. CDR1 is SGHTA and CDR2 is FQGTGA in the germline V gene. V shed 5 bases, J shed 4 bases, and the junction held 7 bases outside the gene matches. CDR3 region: CASSPKGQGGNTIYF. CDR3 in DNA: TGTGCCAGCAGCCCGAAAGGACAGGGAGGAAACACCATATATTTT.